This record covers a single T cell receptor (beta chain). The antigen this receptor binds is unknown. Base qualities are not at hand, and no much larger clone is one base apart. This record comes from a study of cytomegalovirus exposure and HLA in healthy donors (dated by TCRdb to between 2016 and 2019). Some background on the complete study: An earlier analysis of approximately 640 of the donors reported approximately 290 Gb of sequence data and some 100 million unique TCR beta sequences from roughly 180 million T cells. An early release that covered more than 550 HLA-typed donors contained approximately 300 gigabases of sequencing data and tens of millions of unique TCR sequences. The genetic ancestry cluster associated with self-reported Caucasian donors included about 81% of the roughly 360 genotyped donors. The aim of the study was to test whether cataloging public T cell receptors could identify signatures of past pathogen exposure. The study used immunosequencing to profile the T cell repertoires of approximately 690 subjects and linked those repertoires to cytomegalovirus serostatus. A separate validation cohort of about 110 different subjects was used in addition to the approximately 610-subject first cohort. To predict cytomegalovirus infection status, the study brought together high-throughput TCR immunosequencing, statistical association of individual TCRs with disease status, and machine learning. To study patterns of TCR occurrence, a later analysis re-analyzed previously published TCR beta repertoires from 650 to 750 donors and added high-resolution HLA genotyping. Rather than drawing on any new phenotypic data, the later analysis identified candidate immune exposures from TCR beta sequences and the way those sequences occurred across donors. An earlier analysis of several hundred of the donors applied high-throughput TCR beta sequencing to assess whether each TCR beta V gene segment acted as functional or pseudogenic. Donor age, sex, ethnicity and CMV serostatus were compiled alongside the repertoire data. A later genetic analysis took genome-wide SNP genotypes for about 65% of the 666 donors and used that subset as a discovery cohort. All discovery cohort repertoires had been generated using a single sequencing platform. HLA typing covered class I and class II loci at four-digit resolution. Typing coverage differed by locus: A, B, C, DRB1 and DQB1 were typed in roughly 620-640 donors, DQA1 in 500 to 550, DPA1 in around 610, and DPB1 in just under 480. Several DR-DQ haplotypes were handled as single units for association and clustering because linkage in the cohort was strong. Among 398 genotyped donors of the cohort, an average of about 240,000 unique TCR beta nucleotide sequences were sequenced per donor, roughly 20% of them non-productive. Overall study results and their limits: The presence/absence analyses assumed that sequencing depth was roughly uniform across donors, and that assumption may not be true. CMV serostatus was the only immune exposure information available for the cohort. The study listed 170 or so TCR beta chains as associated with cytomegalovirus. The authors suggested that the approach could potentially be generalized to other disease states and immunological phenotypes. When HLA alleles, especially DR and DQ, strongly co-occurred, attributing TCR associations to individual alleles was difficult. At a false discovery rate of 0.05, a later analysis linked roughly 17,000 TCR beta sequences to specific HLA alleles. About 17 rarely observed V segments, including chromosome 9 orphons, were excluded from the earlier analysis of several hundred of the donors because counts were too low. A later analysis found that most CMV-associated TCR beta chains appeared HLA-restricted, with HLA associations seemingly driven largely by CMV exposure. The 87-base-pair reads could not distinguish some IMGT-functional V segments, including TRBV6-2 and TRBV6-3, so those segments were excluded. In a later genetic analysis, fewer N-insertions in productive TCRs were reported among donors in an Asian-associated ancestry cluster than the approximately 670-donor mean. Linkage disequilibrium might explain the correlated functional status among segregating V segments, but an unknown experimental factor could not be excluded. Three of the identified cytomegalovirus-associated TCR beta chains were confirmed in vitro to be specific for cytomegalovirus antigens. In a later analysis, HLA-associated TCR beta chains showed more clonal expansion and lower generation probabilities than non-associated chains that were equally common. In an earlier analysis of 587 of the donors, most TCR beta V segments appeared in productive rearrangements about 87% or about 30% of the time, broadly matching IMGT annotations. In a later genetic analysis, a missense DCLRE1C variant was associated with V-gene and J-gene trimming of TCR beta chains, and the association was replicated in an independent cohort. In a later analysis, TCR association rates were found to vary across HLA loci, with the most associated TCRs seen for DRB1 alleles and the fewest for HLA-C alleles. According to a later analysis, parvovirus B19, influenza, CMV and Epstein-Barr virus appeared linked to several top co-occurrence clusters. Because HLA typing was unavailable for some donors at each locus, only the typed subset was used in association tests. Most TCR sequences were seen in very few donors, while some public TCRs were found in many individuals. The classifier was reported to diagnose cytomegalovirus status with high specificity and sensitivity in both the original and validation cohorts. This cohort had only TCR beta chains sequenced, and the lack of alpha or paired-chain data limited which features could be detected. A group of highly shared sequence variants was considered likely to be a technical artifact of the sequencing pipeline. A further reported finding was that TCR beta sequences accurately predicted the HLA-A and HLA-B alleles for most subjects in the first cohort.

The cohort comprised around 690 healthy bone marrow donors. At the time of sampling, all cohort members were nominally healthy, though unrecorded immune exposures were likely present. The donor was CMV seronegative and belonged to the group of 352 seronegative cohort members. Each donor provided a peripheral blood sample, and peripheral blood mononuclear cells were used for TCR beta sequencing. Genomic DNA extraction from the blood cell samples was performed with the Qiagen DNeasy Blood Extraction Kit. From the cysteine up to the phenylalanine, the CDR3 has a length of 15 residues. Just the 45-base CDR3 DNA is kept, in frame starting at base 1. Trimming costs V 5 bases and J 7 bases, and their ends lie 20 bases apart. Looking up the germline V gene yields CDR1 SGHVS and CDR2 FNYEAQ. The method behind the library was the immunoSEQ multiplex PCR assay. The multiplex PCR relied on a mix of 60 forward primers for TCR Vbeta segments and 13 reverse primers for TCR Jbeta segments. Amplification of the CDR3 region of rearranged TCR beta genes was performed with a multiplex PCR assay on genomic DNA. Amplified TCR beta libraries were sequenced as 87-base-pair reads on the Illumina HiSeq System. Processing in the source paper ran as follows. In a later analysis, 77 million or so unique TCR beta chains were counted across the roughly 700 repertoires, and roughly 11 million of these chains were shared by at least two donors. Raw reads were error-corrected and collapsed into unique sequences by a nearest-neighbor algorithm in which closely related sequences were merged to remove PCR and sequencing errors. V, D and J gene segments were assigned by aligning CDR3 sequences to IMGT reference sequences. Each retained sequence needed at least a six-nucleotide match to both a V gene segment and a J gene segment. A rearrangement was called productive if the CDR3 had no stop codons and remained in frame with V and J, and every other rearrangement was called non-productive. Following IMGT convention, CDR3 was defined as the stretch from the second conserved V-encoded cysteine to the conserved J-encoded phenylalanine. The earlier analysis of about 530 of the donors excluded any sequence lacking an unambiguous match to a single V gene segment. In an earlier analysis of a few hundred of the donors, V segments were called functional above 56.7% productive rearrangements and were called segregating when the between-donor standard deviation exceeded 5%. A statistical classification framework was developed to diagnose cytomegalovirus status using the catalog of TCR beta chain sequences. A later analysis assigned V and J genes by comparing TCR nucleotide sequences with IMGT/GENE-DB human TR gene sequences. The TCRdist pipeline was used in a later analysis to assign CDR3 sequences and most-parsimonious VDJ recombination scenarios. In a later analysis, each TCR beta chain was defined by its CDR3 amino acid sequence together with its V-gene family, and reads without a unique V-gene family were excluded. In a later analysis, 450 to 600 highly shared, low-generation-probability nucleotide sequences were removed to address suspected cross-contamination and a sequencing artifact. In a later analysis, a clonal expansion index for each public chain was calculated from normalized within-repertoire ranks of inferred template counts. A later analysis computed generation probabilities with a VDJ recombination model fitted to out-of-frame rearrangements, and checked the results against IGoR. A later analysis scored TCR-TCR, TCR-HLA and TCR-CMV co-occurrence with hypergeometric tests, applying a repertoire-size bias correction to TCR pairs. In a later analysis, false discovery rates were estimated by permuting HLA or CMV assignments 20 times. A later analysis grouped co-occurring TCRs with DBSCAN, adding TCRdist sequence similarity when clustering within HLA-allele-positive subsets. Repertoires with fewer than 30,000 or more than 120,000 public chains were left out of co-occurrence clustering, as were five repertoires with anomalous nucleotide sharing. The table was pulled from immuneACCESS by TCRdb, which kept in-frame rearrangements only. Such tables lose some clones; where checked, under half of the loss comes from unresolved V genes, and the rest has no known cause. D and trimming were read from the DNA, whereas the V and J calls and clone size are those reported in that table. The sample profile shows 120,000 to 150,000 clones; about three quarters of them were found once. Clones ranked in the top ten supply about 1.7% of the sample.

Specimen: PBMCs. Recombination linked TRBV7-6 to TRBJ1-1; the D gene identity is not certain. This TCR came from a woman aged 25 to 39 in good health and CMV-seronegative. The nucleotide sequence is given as TGTGCCAGCAGCCTCTCCGGGGTATTCAGTGGTGAAGCTTTCTTT. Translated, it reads CASSLSGVFSGEAFF.